The present entry profiles one T cell receptor (beta chain) with its context. The sample belongs to a study of blood T cell repertoires in COVID-19. Study as a whole: The United States, Italy and Spain provided the acute and convalescent COVID-19 samples. Sample material is recorded as cDNA or gDNA derived from T cells, B-cell-depleted T cells, or PBMCs.

The germline gives CDR1 GTSNPN, CDR2 SVGIG (reference sequence). V gave up 2 bases and J gave up 3 bases; unmatched junction bases: 5. This CDR3 is 15 amino acids long. Produced via immunoSEQ multiplex PCR; TCRdb's table is partial and in-frame only. The repertoire holds roughly 180,000 clones, with roughly 85% as singletons. This rearrangement joins TRBV30 to TRBJ2-3; TRBD2 agrees at 10 bases. Sequencing was carried out using peripheral blood. The TCR sequence derives from a woman in her sixties or seventies with acute or convalescent COVID-19. The CDR3 reads CAWSLASGRTDTQYF. The CDR3 coding sequence is TGTGCCTGGAGTCTAGCTAGCGGGAGAACAGATACGCAGTATTTT.